This TCR beta chain was recorded in a study of regulatory T cells in long-lasting Graves disease. Study in general: Antithyroid drugs had been taken by newly diagnosed Graves' patients for under 3 months.

Regarding time point: newly diagnosed GD, antithyroid drugs for less than 3 months. Preparation of the TCR library used RNA extracted from PBMCs. The CDR3 is 16 amino acids. The V end was cut by 10 bases, the J end by 2 bases, with 24 bases between. Germline V CDR1 and CDR2: MGHRA, YSYEKL. HTBI primers from iRepertoire and Arm-PCR of CDR3 regions yielded the TCR beta libraries. Each CDR3 protein gets one entry after TCRdb re-called the multiplex PCR reads with MiXCR. There are around 460,000 distinct CDR3 sequences in the sample; roughly 15% occur only once, and over 15% lies in the top ten. The same sample was also used in a study of T cells in Graves' hyperthyroidism and ophthalmopathy.

The sequence came from a woman aged 45-60 years with Graves disease. Material: peripheral blood mononuclear cells (PBMCs), obtained at new diagnosis, from a patient treated with antithyroid drugs. V gene TRBV4-1 combines with J gene TRBJ2-7; D may be TRBD1 (6 bases). The CDR3 coding sequence is TGCGCCATCCCCGGGGCCTCAGGGGTTGATCCCTACGAGCAGTACTTC. Translation: CAIPGASGVDPYEQYF.